A selection of T cell receptor beta chains follows, all from one sample in a study of cytomegalovirus exposure and HLA in healthy donors. Data came from immunoSEQ multiplex PCR; TCRdb stores just in-frame clones and leaves some out. The sample shows roughly 180,000 clones, around 74% of them seen only once. The sample consisted of PBMCs. These receptors came from a girl aged 5 to 17 in good health and CMV-seropositive. Both conserved end residues are part of each CDR3. A D gene is named only where the DNA matches it firmly. Size is stated for part of the rows, as once, few or many counts, or as a class when the clone is expanded.

TRBJ1-4	TRBV6-5	.	TRBD1	16	CASSYSRTGLGEKLFF	TGTGCCAGCAGTTACTCAAGGACAGGGTTGGGAGAAAAACTGTTTTTT
TRBJ2-2	TRBV18	.	.	15	CASSLPGTNTGELFF	TGTGCCAGCTCACTTCCGGGGACAAACACCGGGGAGCTGTTTTTT
TRBJ2-2	TRBV5-1	.	.	14	CASSPPDTPGELFF	TGCGCCAGCAGCCCGCCTGACACACCCGGGGAGCTGTTTTTT
TRBJ2-7	TRBV13	.	TRBD1	14	CASSVGQGIGEQYF	TGTGCCAGCAGCGTCGGACAGGGAATTGGCGAGCAGTACTTC
TRBJ2-5	TRBV9	few	TRBD1	16	CASSPHLGQGGETQYF	TGTGCCAGCAGCCCTCACCTAGGACAGGGGGGGGAGACCCAGTACTTC
TRBJ2-7	TRBV7-2	once	TRBD1	15	CASSLNRGRQGEQYF	TGTGCCAGCAGCTTAAACAGGGGGCGGCAGGGCGAGCAGTACTTC
TRBJ2-7	TRBV6-5	once	TRBD1	16	CASSYSWDRGAYEQYF	TGTGCCAGCAGTTACTCTTGGGACAGGGGAGCCTACGAGCAGTACTTC
TRBJ2-1	TRBV10-2	.	TRBD2	15	CASSGPAGGGNEQFF	TGCGCCAGCAGTGGTCCGGCGGGGGGAGGCAATGAGCAGTTCTTC
TRBJ2-1	TRBV11-3	.	TRBD2	16	CASSPGTSGGAHEQFF	TGTGCCAGCAGCCCCGGGACTAGCGGGGGGGCCCATGAGCAGTTCTTC
TRBJ2-1	TRBV9	.	TRBD2	15	CASSVTSGGANEQFF	TGTGCCAGCAGCGTAACTAGCGGGGGGGCCAATGAGCAGTTCTTC
TRBJ2-4	TRBV5-1	once	TRBD1	17	CASSQLTGGFSKNIQYF	TGCGCCAGCAGCCAGTTAACAGGGGGCTTTTCCAAAAACATTCAGTACTTC
TRBJ1-5	TRBV7-2	.	TRBD1	15	CASSVDRVGGQPQHF	TGTGCCAGCAGCGTGGACAGGGTGGGCGGTCAGCCCCAGCATTTT
TRBJ2-1	TRBV7-9	.	TRBD2	14	CASRGTSYDNEQFF	TGTGCCAGCAGGGGGACTAGTTACGACAATGAGCAGTTCTTC
TRBJ2-6	TRBV4-2	.	.	17	CASSQEIWLSGANVLTF	TGTGCCAGCAGCCAAGAAATTTGGCTCTCTGGGGCCAACGTCCTGACTTTC
TRBJ1-2	TRBV30	.	.	11	CAWGDTPAYTF	TGTGCCTGGGGGGACACCCCAGCCTACACCTTC
TRBJ2-1	TRBV4-2	.	TRBD1	15	CASSQGQGDAGEQFF	TGTGCCAGCAGCCAGGGACAGGGGGACGCCGGTGAGCAGTTCTTC
TRBJ2-5	TRBV7-8	once	.	16	CASTSTGTPTAETQYF	TGTGCCAGCACCTCAACCGGGACACCTACGGCGGAGACCCAGTACTTC